This TCR beta chain was obtained from a study of shared clonotypes between healthy human individuals. The naive CD8 subset, CD45RO-negative cells positively selected for CCR7, excluded terminally differentiated effector memory CD45RA+ cells. In the case of this clone: Its specificity is unknown.

Whole-study results and caveats: The authors sampled blood alone, and tissue repertoires likely differ.

Repertoires were generated with immunoSEQ multiplex PCR, while TCRdb's copy carries only in-frame clones and drops some. The sample has roughly 2,000,000 clones; 80% to 95% are singletons. The CDR3 sequence is 14 residues long. Germline assignment: CDR1 MNHEY and CDR2 SVGAGI. V shed 5 bases and J 8 bases; nucleotides not matched to a gene: 6. The J gene is TRBJ1-6, the V gene TRBV6-5, with TRBD1 identical over 7 bases. The receptor was derived from a man younger than 35 in good health. Some clones in this sample may be carry-over from other donors' samples. The material sequenced was naive CD8+ T cells from PBMCs. CDR3 DNA sequence: TGTGCCAGCAGTCCCGGGACAGTGGATTCACCCCTCCACTTT. Amino acids: CASSPGTVDSPLHF.